The 7 T cell receptor beta chains reported below all come from one sample, sequenced in a study of shared clonotypes between healthy human individuals. Assay: immunoSEQ multiplex PCR; the TCRdb copy retains only in-frame clones and omits some. Of approximately 2.5 million clones listed, roughly 93% were seen once; the top ten hold roughly 0.36%. Material for sequencing was naive CD4+ T cells from PBMCs. The sample's subset: CD45RA+ positively selected. The receptor source for this set is a man in his late teens or twenties in good health. Some clones in this sample may be carry-over from other donors' samples.

The chain uses TRBV27 and TRBJ2-3; the D is unclear. The length of the CDR3 is 16 residues. V was shortened by 6 bases and J by 4 bases, with 20 bases between the two germline ends. The germline V gene encodes CDR1 MNHEY and CDR2 SMNVEV (reference sequence). The CDR3 sequence: CASRRPGELRSDTQYF. The CDR3 bases are TGTGCCAGCAGGCGCCCTGGGGAATTGAGGTCAGATACGCAGTATTTT.

The genes are TRBV5-1 and TRBJ2-5, with 9 bases aligning to TRBD1. Trimming took 3 bases from V and 5 from J; bases not matched to a gene: 8. Germline lookup yields CDR1 SGHRS and CDR2 YFSETQ. The CDR3 runs to 15 residues. The CDR3 coding sequence is TGCGCCAGCAGCTGGGGACAGGGCTTATTTGAGACCCAGTACTTC. Translation: CASSWGQGLFETQYF.

The chain has TRBV6-1 and TRBJ2-1, with a tentative D call TRBD2 (5 bases). The CDR3 covers 13 residues. Germline CDR1 is MNHNS and CDR2 is SASEGT. Trimming cost V 10 bases and J 3 bases, with 13 bases left between them. The CDR3 nucleotides are TGTGCCACTAGCCGAACCAGCTACAATGAGCAGTTCTTC. It codes for CATSRTSYNEQFF.

Concerning this clone itself: This sample includes further DNA sequences coding for the same CDR3. J is TRBJ1-4 and V is TRBV15; the D is unclear. Germline V gene data show CDR1 as LNHNV and CDR2 as YYDKDF (reference sequence). Trimming cost V 0 bases and J 7 bases, with 6 bases left between them. The CDR3 totals 13 residues. The CDR3 protein is CATSRDRGEKLFF. CDR3 in DNA: TGTGCCACCAGCAGAGATCGCGGTGAAAAACTGTTTTTT.

The gene calls are TRBV5-1 and TRBJ2-7; D gene uncertain. Looked up from germline, CDR1 is SGHRS and CDR2 is YFSETQ. The CDR3 is 12 residues long. Trimming removed 4 bases at V and 5 bases at J, with 10 bases between. CDR3 protein: CASSPPGHEQYF. CDR3 DNA sequence: TGCGCCAGCAGCCCCCCGGGTCACGAGCAGTACTTC.

V and J are TRBV19 and TRBJ2-4; D unclear. The V gene lost 5 bases and the J gene lost 14 bases, with 19 bases spanning the gap. The CDR3 loop spans 13 amino acids. Germline values: CDR1 LNHDA, CDR2 SQIVND (reference sequence). CDR3 protein: CASSASGSIDEYF. CDR3 nucleotides: TGTGCCAGTAGTGCATCCGGGTCAATAGATGAGTACTTC.

The chain carries TRBV11-2 and TRBJ2-1; D not resolved. V was trimmed by 5 bases and J by 0 bases, leaving 14 bases between them. CDR1 and CDR2 from the germline V gene are SGHAT and FQNNGV. The CDR3 loop spans 16 amino acids. CDR3 DNA: TGTGCCAGCAGCACCCAGGCAGCCCGCTCCTACAATGAGCAGTTCTTC. Its translation is CASSTQAARSYNEQFF.